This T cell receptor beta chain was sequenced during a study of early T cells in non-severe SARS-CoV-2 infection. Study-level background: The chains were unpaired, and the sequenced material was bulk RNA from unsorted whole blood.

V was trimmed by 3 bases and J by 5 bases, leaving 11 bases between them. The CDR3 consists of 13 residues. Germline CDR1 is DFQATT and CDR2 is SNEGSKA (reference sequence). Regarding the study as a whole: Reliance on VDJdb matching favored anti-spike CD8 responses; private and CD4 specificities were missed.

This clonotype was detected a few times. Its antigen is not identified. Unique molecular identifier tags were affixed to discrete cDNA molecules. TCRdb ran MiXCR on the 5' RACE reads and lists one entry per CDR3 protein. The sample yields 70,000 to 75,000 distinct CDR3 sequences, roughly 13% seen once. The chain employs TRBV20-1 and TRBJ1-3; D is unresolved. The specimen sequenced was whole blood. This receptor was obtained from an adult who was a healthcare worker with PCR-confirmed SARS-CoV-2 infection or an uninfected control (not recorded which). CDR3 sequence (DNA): TGCAGTGCTAGTGGGCGGTCCAGAAACACCATATATTTT. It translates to CSASGRSRNTIYF.